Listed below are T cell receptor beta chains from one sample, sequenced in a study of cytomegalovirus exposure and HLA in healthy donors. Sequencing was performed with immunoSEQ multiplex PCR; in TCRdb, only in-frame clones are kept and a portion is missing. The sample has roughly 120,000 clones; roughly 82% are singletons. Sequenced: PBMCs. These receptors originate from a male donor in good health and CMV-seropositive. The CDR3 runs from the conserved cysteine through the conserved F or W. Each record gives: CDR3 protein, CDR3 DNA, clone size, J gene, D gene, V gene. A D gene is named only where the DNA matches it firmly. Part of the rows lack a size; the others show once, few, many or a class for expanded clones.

CASSPTSGRAYEQFF,TGCGCCAGCAGCCCGACTAGCGGGAGGGCCTATGAGCAGTTCTTC,once,TRBJ2-1,TRBD2,TRBV5-1
CASSEVGGNTEAFF,TGTGCCAGCAGTGAAGTGGGGGGGAACACTGAAGCTTTCTTT,-,TRBJ1-1,-,TRBV6-1
CASSAEGGSNNEQFF,TGCGCCAGCAGCGCCGAGGGGGGGAGTAACAATGAGCAGTTCTTC,-,TRBJ2-1,-,TRBV5-1
CASSQGWELNEQFF,TGCGCCAGCAGCCAAGGGTGGGAGCTTAATGAGCAGTTCTTC,-,TRBJ2-1,-,TRBV4-3
CSARGGLETLF,TGCAGTGCTAGAGGGGGGCTAGAAACGCTCTTC,-,TRBJ2-1,-,TRBV20-1
CAWSATYEQYF,TGTGCCTGGAGTGCAACCTACGAGCAGTACTTC,-,TRBJ2-7,-,TRBV30
CASSPEELAYEQYF,TGTGCCAGCTCACCCGAGGAATTAGCCTACGAGCAGTACTTC,-,TRBJ2-7,-,TRBV18
CSGNRVDDEQFF,TGCAGCGGGAACAGGGTGGATGATGAGCAGTTCTTC,-,TRBJ2-1,-,TRBV29-1
CASSSPPQTSRHIYNEQFF,TGTGCCAGCAGCTCCCCTCCCCAGACTAGCAGGCACATCTACAATGAGCAGTTCTTC,-,TRBJ2-1,TRBD2,TRBV7-9
CASSLGRGGLAGGSWEQYF,TGTGCCAGCAGCTTAGGGCGGGGGGGACTAGCGGGAGGTTCCTGGGAGCAGTACTTC,-,TRBJ2-7,TRBD2,TRBV7-2
CATSPRDRAYGYTF,TGTGCCACCAGCCCCCGGGACAGGGCCTATGGCTACACCTTC,-,TRBJ1-2,TRBD1,TRBV15
CASSFGADTQYF,TGTGCCAGCAGTTTCGGGGCAGATACGCAGTATTTT,-,TRBJ2-3,-,TRBV28
CASSDTGVGGELFF,TGTGCCAGCAGTGATACAGGGGTCGGCGGGGAGCTGTTTTTT,once,TRBJ2-2,TRBD1,TRBV6-1
CASSAGYEQYF,TGTGCCAGCAGTGCGGGCTACGAGCAGTACTTC,few,TRBJ2-7,-,TRBV2
CASSMGLYYGYTF,TGTGCCAGTAGTATGGGACTTTACTATGGCTACACCTTC,-,TRBJ1-2,-,TRBV19
CASSLYQAGEQYF,TGTGCCAGCAGCCTTTACCAAGCGGGGGAGCAGTACTTC,-,TRBJ2-5,TRBD2,TRBV14
CASSVWASGRDLDNEQFF,TGTGCCAGCAGCGTTTGGGCTAGCGGGAGGGATCTCGACAATGAGCAGTTCTTC,-,TRBJ2-1,TRBD2,TRBV9
CASSSSWGEIQPQHF,TGTGCCAGCAGCTCCAGTTGGGGGGAAATTCAGCCCCAGCATTTT,-,TRBJ1-5,-,TRBV7-2
CASSRTSGAWGNEQFF,TGTGCCAGCAGTCGTACTAGCGGGGCCTGGGGCAATGAGCAGTTCTTC,few,TRBJ2-1,TRBD2,TRBV7-8
CASSLGGGGITGELFF,TGCGCCAGCAGCCTAGGCGGGGGGGGGATCACCGGGGAGCTGTTTTTT,-,TRBJ2-2,TRBD2,TRBV4-3
CASSFSRGDTQYF,TGTGCCAGCAGCTTTAGTCGGGGGGATACGCAGTATTTT,-,TRBJ2-3,-,TRBV7-9
CASSSPSSASYNEQFF,TGTGCCAGCAGTTCCCCCTCTAGCGCTTCCTACAATGAGCAGTTCTTC,-,TRBJ2-1,-,TRBV28
CASRRRQPTDTQYF,TGTGCCAGCAGGCGACGACAGCCTACCGATACGCAGTATTTT,-,TRBJ2-3,-,TRBV6-5
CASSLGRRETQYF,TGTGCCAGCAGCTTAGGTCGGAGAGAGACCCAGTACTTC,few,TRBJ2-5,-,TRBV7-3
CASSQEDRNTEAFF,TGCGCCAGCAGCCAAGAGGACAGGAACACTGAAGCTTTCTTT,-,TRBJ1-1,-,TRBV4-3
CASNPDSPSYEQYF,TGTGCCAGCAATCCGGACAGCCCATCCTACGAGCAGTACTTC,-,TRBJ2-7,-,TRBV6-1
CASSPDRVGNSPLHF,TGTGCCAGCAGTCCGGACAGGGTTGGTAATTCACCCCTCCACTTT,-,TRBJ1-6,TRBD1,TRBV7-2
CASSPLVADTQYF,TGTGCCAGCAGCCCCCTAGTAGCAGATACGCAGTATTTT,few,TRBJ2-3,-,TRBV27
CASSPMGGTYEQYF,TGTGCCAGCAGCCCTATGGGGGGTACCTACGAGCAGTACTTC,-,TRBJ2-7,-,TRBV7-2
CASPTRGRESTDTQYF,TGTGCCTCCCCAACCCGCGGGAGGGAGAGCACAGATACGCAGTATTTT,-,TRBJ2-3,TRBD2,TRBV2
CASSLARLVNEQFF,TGCGCCAGCAGCTTGGCGCGGCTAGTAAATGAGCAGTTCTTC,once,TRBJ2-1,-,TRBV5-1
CASHSGETQYF,TGTGCCAGCCACTCAGGGGAGACCCAGTACTTC,once,TRBJ2-5,-,TRBV2
CASSLAGVNSPLHF,TGTGCCAGCAGCTTAGCAGGGGTGAATTCACCCCTCCACTTT,-,TRBJ1-6,-,TRBV11-3